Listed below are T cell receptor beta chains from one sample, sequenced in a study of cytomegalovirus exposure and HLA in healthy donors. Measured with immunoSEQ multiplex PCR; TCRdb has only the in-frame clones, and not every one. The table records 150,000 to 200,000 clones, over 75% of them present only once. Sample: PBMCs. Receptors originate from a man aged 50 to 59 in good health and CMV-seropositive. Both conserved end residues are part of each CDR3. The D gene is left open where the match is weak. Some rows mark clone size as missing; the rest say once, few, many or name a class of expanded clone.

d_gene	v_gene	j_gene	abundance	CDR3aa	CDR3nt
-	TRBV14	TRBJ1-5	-	CASRYPTQGYSNQPQHF	TGTGCCAGCAGATACCCCACTCAGGGATATAGCAATCAGCCCCAGCATTTT
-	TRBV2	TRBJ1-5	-	CASSEARGGQPQHF	TGTGCCAGCAGTGAAGCGCGGGGAGGTCAGCCCCAGCATTTT
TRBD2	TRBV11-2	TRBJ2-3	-	CASSSGAGGRADTQYF	TGTGCCAGCAGCTCGGGAGCGGGGGGGCGTGCAGATACGCAGTATTTT
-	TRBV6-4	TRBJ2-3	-	CASSEQGTSLTDTQYF	TGTGCCAGCAGTGAACAGGGGACTTCTCTAACAGATACGCAGTATTTT
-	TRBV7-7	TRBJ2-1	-	CASSLGPGVYNEQFF	TGTGCCAGCAGCTTAGGGCCGGGGGTCTACAATGAGCAGTTCTTC
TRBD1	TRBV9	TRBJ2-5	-	CASSSTSWAGGETQYF	TGTGCCAGCAGTTCCACCTCCTGGGCAGGGGGAGAGACCCAGTACTTC
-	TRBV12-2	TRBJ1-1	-	CASRLGGQGGEAFF	TGTGCAAGTCGCTTGGGAGGACAGGGTGGTGAAGCTTTCTTT
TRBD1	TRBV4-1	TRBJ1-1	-	CASSGQPRISGTEAFF	TGCGCCAGTTCGGGACAGCCTAGAATTTCGGGCACTGAAGCTTTCTTT
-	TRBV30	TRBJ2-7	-	CAWSVLERNPYEQYF	TGTGCCTGGAGTGTACTGGAGCGCAATCCCTACGAGCAGTACTTC
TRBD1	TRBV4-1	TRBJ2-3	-	CASSRGDRTFTDTQYF	TGCGCCAGCAGCCGGGGGGACAGGACCTTTACAGATACGCAGTATTTT
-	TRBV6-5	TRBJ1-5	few	CASSYSGGNQPQHF	TGTGCCAGCAGTTACTCGGGCGGCAATCAGCCCCAGCATTTT
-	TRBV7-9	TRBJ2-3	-	CASSFRTGTDTQYF	TGTGCCAGCAGCTTCAGGACAGGCACAGATACGCAGTATTTT
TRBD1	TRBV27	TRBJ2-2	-	CASRIQGAANTGELFF	TGTGCCAGCCGCATCCAGGGGGCCGCGAACACCGGGGAGCTGTTTTTT
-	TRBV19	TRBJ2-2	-	CASSMPIANTGELFF	TGTGCCAGTAGTATGCCTATCGCGAACACCGGGGAGCTGTTTTTT
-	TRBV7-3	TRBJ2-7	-	CASSPGRRMYEQYF	TGTGCCAGCAGCCCTGGCCGCCGAATGTACGAGCAGTACTTC
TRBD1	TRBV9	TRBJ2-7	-	CASSGDREVDEQYF	TGTGCCAGCAGCGGGGACAGGGAAGTGGACGAGCAGTACTTC
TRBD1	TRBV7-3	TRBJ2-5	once	CASSVDRYQETQYF	TGTGCCAGCAGTGTGGACAGGTACCAAGAGACCCAGTACTTC
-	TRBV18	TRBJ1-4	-	CASSPSKSEKLFF	TGTGCCAGCTCACCGTCTAAATCTGAAAAACTGTTTTTT
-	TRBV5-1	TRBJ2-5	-	CASSLGYGSGQETQYF	TGCGCCAGCAGCTTGGGGTATGGGTCAGGTCAAGAGACCCAGTACTTC